These T cell receptor beta chains were read from a single sample in a study of control samples from healthy donors and cancer patients. Generated by immunoSEQ multiplex PCR, the TCRdb table keeps only in-frame clones and is missing some. This sample yields 150,000 to 200,000 clones, of which approximately 92% are seen a single time; around 2% belongs to the top ten. Sequencing was performed on blood. The origin of the receptors is a woman between 35 and 50 years old in good health. Both conserved end residues are part of each CDR3. A D gene is named only where the DNA matches it firmly. Expanded clones are given a class, and other clones once, few, many or no size at all.

size | J | V | D | CDR3 | DNA
NA | TRBJ1-6 | TRBV6-6 | NA | CASSYWDGGWSPLHF | TGTGCCAGCAGTTACTGGGACGGCGGTTGGTCACCCCTCCACTTT
NA | TRBJ1-1 | TRBV19 | NA | CASVKFEGAEAFF | TGTGCCAGTGTCAAGTTCGAGGGTGCTGAAGCTTTCTTT
few | TRBJ2-1 | TRBV27 | TRBD1 | CASRRQGTTYNEQFF | TGTGCCAGCAGGCGACAGGGGACGACATACAATGAGCAGTTCTTC
NA | TRBJ1-2 | TRBV10-2 | NA | CANIKRYGYTF | TGCGCCAATATCAAACGCTATGGCTACACCTTC
NA | TRBJ2-1 | TRBV7-9 | TRBD1 | CASSPRDRKNEQFF | TGTGCCAGCAGCCCACGGGACAGGAAGAATGAGCAGTTCTTC
NA | TRBJ2-5 | TRBV2 | NA | CASNKYQETQYF | TGTGCCAGCAACAAGTACCAAGAGACCCAGTACTTC
NA | TRBJ2-7 | TRBV11-2 | NA | CASIAVTYEQYF | TGTGCCAGCATAGCAGTCACCTACGAGCAGTACTTC
NA | TRBJ2-3 | TRBV7-6 | NA | CASSQVGGRTDTQYF | TGTGCCAGCAGCCAGGTGGGGGGCCGGACAGATACGCAGTATTTT
NA | TRBJ1-4 | TRBV5-1 | TRBD1 | CASGKGQGNEKLFF | TGCGCCAGCGGAAAGGGACAGGGAAATGAAAAACTGTTTTTT
NA | TRBJ2-5 | TRBV18 | NA | CASSPPIGSQETQYF | TGTGCCAGCTCACCACCAATAGGGTCCCAAGAGACCCAGTACTTC
once | TRBJ2-7 | TRBV4-1 | NA | CASSQVGSQYEQYF | TGCGCCAGCAGCCAAGTAGGGTCCCAGTACGAGCAGTACTTC
NA | TRBJ1-1 | TRBV5-1 | TRBD1 | CASSPGQVMVNTEAFF | TGCGCCAGCAGCCCGGGACAGGTAATGGTGAACACTGAAGCTTTCTTT
NA | TRBJ2-1 | TRBV6-6 | TRBD1 | CASRTGTDIYNEQFF | TGTGCCAGCAGAACCGGGACAGACATATACAATGAGCAGTTCTTC
NA | TRBJ1-5 | TRBV10-2 | NA | CASSETDRFQPQHF | TGCGCCAGCAGTGAGACAGACAGGTTTCAGCCCCAGCATTTT
NA | TRBJ1-3 | TRBV5-1 | NA | CASSLDLGGNTIYF | TGCGCCAGCAGCTTGGACCTGGGGGGAAACACCATATATTTT
NA | TRBJ2-3 | TRBV6-4 | TRBD2 | CASSESGGADTQYF | TGTGCCAGCAGTGAAAGCGGGGGGGCAGATACGCAGTATTTT
NA | TRBJ1-5 | TRBV2 | NA | CASRDTNQPQHF | TGTGCCAGCAGGGACACAAATCAGCCCCAGCATTTT
few | TRBJ1-1 | TRBV11-2 | TRBD1 | CASSPGQGKMNTEAFF | TGTGCCAGCAGCCCCGGACAGGGGAAGATGAACACTGAAGCTTTCTTT
NA | TRBJ2-1 | TRBV19 | TRBD1 | CASSVPGQGGNEQFF | TGTGCCAGTAGTGTCCCGGGACAGGGGGGCAATGAGCAGTTCTTC
NA | TRBJ2-7 | TRBV19 | TRBD1 | CASSRQGVGYEQYF | TGTGCCAGTAGCCGACAGGGGGTAGGCTACGAGCAGTACTTC
NA | TRBJ1-1 | TRBV5-1 | TRBD1 | CASSPTGVSNTEAFF | TGCGCCAGCAGCCCCACAGGGGTCTCCAACACTGAAGCTTTCTTT
NA | TRBJ2-5 | TRBV3-1/TRBV3-2 | TRBD2 | CASSQAESAGVLLFGETQYF | TGTGCCAGCAGCCAAGCGGAGTCAGCGGGGGTCCTCTTGTTTGGAGAGACCCAGTACTTC
NA | TRBJ1-1 | TRBV3-1/TRBV3-2 | NA | CASSLQAGTEAFF | TGTGCCAGCAGCCTCCAGGCGGGGACTGAAGCTTTCTTT
few | TRBJ2-1 | TRBV2 | NA | CASSELPYNEQFF | TGTGCCAGCAGTGAGCTCCCCTACAATGAGCAGTTCTTC
NA | TRBJ2-7 | TRBV6-5 | NA | CASSYPRQEPSYEQYF | TGTGCCAGCAGTTATCCCCGCCAGGAACCCTCCTACGAGCAGTACTTC
NA | TRBJ2-7 | TRBV13 | NA | CASSLGPGEGYEQYF | TGTGCCAGCAGCTTAGGGCCAGGGGAAGGCTACGAGCAGTACTTC
NA | TRBJ1-3 | TRBV11-2 | NA | CASRGEGGAGNTIYF | TGTGCCAGCCGCGGGGAGGGGGGAGCTGGAAACACCATATATTTT
NA | TRBJ1-6 | TRBV19 | NA | CASSEAPYNSPLHF | TGTGCCAGTAGCGAGGCTCCCTATAATTCACCCCTCCACTTT
NA | TRBJ2-7 | TRBV9 | TRBD1 | CASSVAPQGREQYF | TGTGCCAGCAGCGTAGCCCCACAGGGGCGCGAGCAGTACTTC
NA | TRBJ1-3 | TRBV2 | NA | CASKAGGLSGNTIYF | TGTGCCAGCAAAGCCGGTGGGCTCTCTGGAAACACCATATATTTT
NA | TRBJ1-2 | TRBV3-1/TRBV3-2 | NA | CASSPPGSGYGYTF | TGTGCCAGCAGCCCTCCGGGCAGTGGTTATGGCTACACCTTC
NA | TRBJ2-4 | TRBV2 | NA | CASSEAVSKNIQYF | TGTGCCAGCAGTGAAGCTGTGTCCAAAAACATTCAGTACTTC
NA | TRBJ2-1 | TRBV7-8 | NA | CASSPSGGVYNEQFF | TGTGCCAGCAGCCCCAGTGGGGGAGTCTACAATGAGCAGTTCTTC
NA | TRBJ1-5 | TRBV10-3 | NA | CAIATRGGNENQPQHF | TGTGCCATCGCTACCCGGGGGGGCAACGAAAATCAGCCCCAGCATTTT
NA | TRBJ2-1 | TRBV7-9 | TRBD2 | CASSRSGGAEQFF | TGTGCCAGCAGCAGAAGCGGGGGGGCTGAGCAGTTCTTC
NA | TRBJ2-3 | TRBV10-1 | TRBD1 | CASSASGTGVGDTQYF | TGCGCCAGCAGTGCGTCCGGGACAGGGGTGGGGGATACGCAGTATTTT
once | TRBJ2-7 | TRBV5-6 | NA | CASTSPLGEQYF | TGTGCCAGCACATCCCCCCTAGGGGAGCAGTACTTC
NA | TRBJ1-5 | TRBV2 | NA | CASSEEGSQPQHF | TGTGCCAGCAGTGAAGAGGGGAGTCAGCCCCAGCATTTT
once | TRBJ1-1 | TRBV27 | TRBD1 | CASSTGVYTEAFF | TGTGCCAGCAGCACAGGGGTTTACACTGAAGCTTTCTTT
NA | TRBJ1-1 | TRBV2 | NA | CASIGQMNTEAFF | TGTGCCAGCATTGGACAGATGAACACTGAAGCTTTCTTT
NA | TRBJ1-2 | TRBV2 | TRBD1 | CASSREPGQGGSLGYTF | TGTGCCAGCAGTAGAGAACCCGGACAGGGAGGATCGCTTGGCTACACCTTC
once | TRBJ1-6 | TRBV4-1 | NA | CASSQLNSGWGSPLHF | TGCGCCAGCAGCCAGCTTAACAGTGGCTGGGGTTCACCCCTCCACTTT
NA | TRBJ1-1 | TRBV6-6 | NA | CASSPGLLNTEAFF | TGTGCCAGCAGTCCGGGACTCTTGAACACTGAAGCTTTCTTT
NA | TRBJ2-5 | TRBV3-1/TRBV3-2 | TRBD2 | CASSPRGGGETQYF | TGTGCCAGCAGCCCCCGGGGGGGTGGAGAGACCCAGTACTTC
NA | TRBJ1-4 | TRBV5-1 | NA | CASSDPGAGYEKLFF | TGCGCCAGCAGCGACCCAGGAGCGGGTTATGAAAAACTGTTTTTT
NA | TRBJ2-3 | TRBV7-9 | NA | CASSPSVSGTTDTQYF | TGTGCCAGCAGCCCCTCTGTTAGCGGAACCACAGATACGCAGTATTTT
NA | TRBJ1-2 | TRBV25-1 | NA | CASSEYPLFTASSCGYTF | TGTGCCAGCAGTGAATATCCCCTTTTTACAGCCTCTTCGTGTGGCTACACCTTC
NA | TRBJ1-2 | TRBV7-9 | TRBD1 | CASPLQGAEGYTF | TGTGCCAGCCCACTACAGGGGGCAGAGGGCTACACCTTC
NA | TRBJ1-4 | TRBV19 | NA | CASSILGGATNEKLFF | TGTGCCAGTAGTATTCTCGGGGGAGCAACTAATGAAAAACTGTTTTTT
NA | TRBJ2-5 | TRBV5-1 | TRBD2 | CASSLVGGAETQYF | TGCGCCAGCAGCTTGGTCGGGGGGGCAGAGACCCAGTACTTC
NA | TRBJ1-2 | TRBV7-9 | NA | CASRPEGGIYGYTF | TGTGCCAGCAGGCCCGAGGGGGGCATCTATGGCTACACCTTC
NA | TRBJ1-1 | TRBV28 | NA | CASSLDRYTEAFF | TGTGCCAGCAGTCTGGACAGATACACTGAAGCTTTCTTT
once | TRBJ2-2 | TRBV7-7 | TRBD2 | CASSQGTSFTGELFF | TGTGCCAGCAGCCAAGGGACTAGTTTTACCGGGGAGCTGTTTTTT
NA | TRBJ1-4 | TRBV28 | NA | CASSLAGVDTNEKLFF | TGTGCCAGCAGTTTAGCAGGGGTCGACACTAATGAAAAACTGTTTTTT
NA | TRBJ2-7 | TRBV5-6 | NA | CASSLARNVYEQYF | TGTGCCAGCAGCTTGGCCCGGAATGTCTACGAGCAGTACTTC
NA | TRBJ1-3 | TRBV7-9 | TRBD1 | CASSLAWDRGSSGNTIYF | TGTGCCAGCAGCTTAGCCTGGGACAGGGGATCCTCTGGAAACACCATATATTTT
NA | TRBJ2-1 | TRBV12-3/TRBV12-4 | NA | CASRYLGEQFF | TGTGCCAGCAGGTACCTTGGTGAGCAGTTCTTC
NA | TRBJ2-1 | TRBV25-1 | NA | CASSERRGDLFGEQFF | TGTGCCAGCAGTGAACGCCGCGGGGACCTTTTTGGGGAGCAGTTCTTC
once | TRBJ1-2 | TRBV3-1/TRBV3-2 | NA | CASTQTGLRGYTF | TGTGCCAGCACCCAAACGGGGTTACGGGGCTACACCTTC